The 24 T cell receptor beta chains listed next were all sequenced from one sample in a study of T cells in Graves' hyperthyroidism and ophthalmopathy. Regions amplified from RNA transcripts were the TCR beta CDR3 regions. RT-PCR in the first round (using the HTBI primer set) targeted the TCR CDR3. TCRdb ran MiXCR on the multiplex PCR reads and lists one entry per CDR3 protein. This sample has 750,000 to 900,000 distinct CDR3 sequences, with 38% found just once. Sequenced input: blood. Receptors were obtained from a young man with Graves' hyperthyroidism.

This clonotype was observed many times. This chain links TRBV15 with TRBJ1-5; 7 bases fit TRBD1. J gave up 4 bases and V 2 bases, and 5 bases lay outside the gene matches. Germline CDR1 LNHNV, CDR2 YYDKDF (reference sequence). The CDR3 loop spans 15 amino acids. CDR3 residues: CATSRPGQRNQPQHF. Written as DNA, the CDR3 is TGTGCCACCAGCAGACCGGGACAGAGGAATCAGCCCCAGCATTTT.

The V and J genes are TRBV19 and TRBJ1-6, with 8 bases identical to TRBD1. There are 16 residues in the CDR3. V lost 9 bases, J lost 6 bases, and 13 bases stayed unmatched. Germline values: CDR1 LNHDA, CDR2 SQIVND (reference sequence). The CDR3 region is CASRTRDRSLNSPLHF. CDR3 in DNA: TGTGCCAGCAGAACCCGGGACAGGAGTCTTAATTCACCCCTCCACTTT.

As to this clonotype: Germline and junction disagree at one end, which may indicate a read error. The J gene is TRBJ1-1, the V gene TRBV29-1, with D tentatively TRBD1 (5 bases). The CDR3 extends over 12 amino acids. The germline gives CDR1 SQVTM, CDR2 ANQGSEA. The CDR3 bases are TGCAGCGTGGGGGATGGGTACACTGAAGCTGTCTTT. Protein product: CSVGDGYTEAVF. The complete variable domain, with remaining parts taken from reference TRBV29-1 and TRBJ1-1, reads SAVISQKPSRDICQRGTSLTIQCQVDSQVTMMFWYRQQPGQSLTLIATANQGSEATYESGFVIDKFPISRPNLTFSTLTVSNMSPEDSSIYLCSVGDGYTEAVFGQGTRLTVV.

This chain connects TRBV7-2 to TRBJ2-5, with TRBD1 matching 7 bases. V dropped 3 bases and J dropped 5; count of bases not matched to a gene: 12. Germline V gene sequence: CDR1 SGHTA, CDR2 FQGNSA. The CDR3 totals 16 residues. CDR3 sequence reads: CASSLLGGILGETQYF. CDR3 nucleotide sequence: TGTGCCAGCAGCTTGTTAGGGGGCATACTGGGGGAGACCCAGTACTTC.

This clonotype was recorded at least ten times. This chain links TRBV10-1 with TRBJ1-1, with D unclear. Germline assignment: CDR1 WNHNN and CDR2 SYGVQD (reference sequence). This CDR3 comprises 13 residues. The V gene lost 6 bases and the J gene lost 3 bases, with 11 bases spanning the gap. The CDR3 nucleotides read TGCGCCAGCAGGGTCAGCGAGTACACTGAAGCTTTCTTT. Its translation: CASRVSEYTEAFF.

This chain joins TRBV19 and TRBJ2-7, with D perhaps being TRBD1 or TRBD2 (7 bases each). Germline CDR1 and CDR2: LNHDA and SQIVND (reference sequence). Trimming took 3 bases from V and 2 from J, leaving 17 bases between them. The CDR3 is 16 residues long. CDR3 in amino acids: CASSIIGRGGAYEQYF. The CDR3 DNA follows: TGTGCCAGTAGTATCATCGGCAGGGGGGGAGCCTACGAGCAGTACTTC.

This chain uses TRBV2 with TRBJ2-2, with D perhaps TRBD1 (6 bases). The CDR3 has 15 residues. Trimming shortened V by 8 bases and J by 3 bases, and 16 bases separated the two germline ends. Germline CDR1 and CDR2: SNHLY and FYNNEI. CDR3 protein: CASLGAGGDTGELFF. DNA of the CDR3: TGTGCCAGCCTGGGGGCTGGGGGCGACACCGGGGAGCTGTTTTTT.

The chain is built from TRBV12-3 or TRBV12-4 and TRBJ1-2, with 7 positions matching TRBD1. The CDR3 spans 13 residues. V dropped 5 bases and J dropped 9; count of bases not matched to a gene: 9. As DNA, the CDR3 is TGTGCCAGCAGTGAAGGACAGGTTCGAAGCTACACCTTC. It yields the protein CASSEGQVRSYTF.

As regards this clonotype: Possible read error: a much larger clone is one base away. This rearrangement joins TRBV2 to TRBJ2-7, with D possibly matching TRBD1 (6 bases). V shed 1 base and J shed 3 bases, with 10 bases lying between them. The CDR3 runs 14 residues. CDR1 SNHLY and CDR2 FYNNEI come from the germline V gene. CDR3 loop: CASSEDGQNYEQYF. The CDR3 nucleotides are TGTGCCAGCAGTGAAGATGGACAGAACTACGAGCAGTACTTC.

This clonotype has only a few counts. The rearrangement uses TRBV20-1 and TRBJ2-7; 13 bases are a match to TRBD2. Germline lookup yields CDR1 DFQATT and CDR2 SNEGSKA (reference sequence). J lost 0 bases, V lost 5 bases, and 7 bases had no gene match. CDR3 length: 16 amino acids. For the CDR3, the DNA is TGCAGTGCTGTGGGGACTAGCGGGATAGGCTCCTACGAGCAGTACTTC. It translates to CSAVGTSGIGSYEQYF.

This clonotype was counted at least ten times. The chain links TRBV2 to TRBJ1-2; TRBD1 might be the D (6 bases). Looked up from germline, CDR1 is SNHLY and CDR2 is FYNNEI. The germline V and J ends were trimmed by 7 bases and 4 bases, with 22 bases remaining between them. The CDR3 totals 16 residues. CDR3 coding DNA: TGTGCCAGCAACGAAGGGGGAGGAAAGCTAGGCTATGGCTACACCTTC. This encodes CASNEGGGKLGYGYTF.

V is TRBV20-1 and J is TRBJ2-7; D is possibly TRBD1 (6 bases). The CDR3 covers 14 residues. V lost 6 bases to trimming and J lost 2 bases, with 17 bases between them. Germline CDR1 and CDR2: DFQATT and SNEGSKA (reference sequence). For the CDR3, the DNA is TGCAGTGCGACAGAACAGGGCTTTACCTACGAGCAGTACTTC. Translating it yields CSATEQGFTYEQYF.

The rearrangement uses TRBV10-3 and TRBJ1-2, with 7 nucleotides matching TRBD1. Trimming cost V 4 bases and J 5 bases; bases outside gene matches: 4. Germline values: CDR1 ENHRY, CDR2 SYGVKD. The CDR3 sequence is 13 residues long. The CDR3 DNA reads as TGTGCCATCAGTGGACAGGGTATTTATGGCTACACCTTC. Translating it yields CAISGQGIYGYTF.

On this clonotype itself: One end of the junction varies from germline; a read error may be responsible. CDR3 region: CDSSPPGFGTEAFF. The CDR3 DNA reads TGTGACAGTAGTCCTCCAGGGTTCGGAACTGAAGCTTTCTTT. V is TRBV19 and J is TRBJ1-1, with TRBD1 as a possible D gene (5 bases). CDR1 is LNHDA, CDR2 SQIVND, per germline (reference sequence). The CDR3 is 14 amino acids.

In this sample, this clonotype turned up a few times. This sequence joins TRBV5-1 and TRBJ1-5; D gene uncertain. The V end lost 4 bases, the J end lost 3 bases, and 11 bases lay between the germline ends. The germline CDR1 and CDR2 sequences are SGHRS and YFSETQ. The CDR3 spans 14 residues. CDR3 protein: CASSADGHNQPQHF. The CDR3 coding sequence is TGCGCCAGCAGCGCGGACGGTCACAATCAGCCCCAGCATTTT.

This chain joins TRBV20-1 and TRBJ1-1; no firm D call. The germline V and J ends were trimmed by 0 bases and 3 bases, with 11 bases remaining between them. Germline lookup yields CDR1 DFQATT and CDR2 SNEGSKA (reference sequence). The CDR3 covers 14 residues. In nucleotides, the CDR3 is TGCAGTGCTAGAGATTTGGTCGGACACACTGAAGCTTTCTTT. It yields the protein CSARDLVGHTEAFF.

A few counts support this clonotype. The V gene is TRBV7-2, the J gene TRBJ2-7; D possibly corresponds to TRBD2 (5 bases). The CDR3 spans 15 residues. Germline V gene sequence: CDR1 SGHTA, CDR2 FQGNSA. Deletions cut 4 bases from V and 0 bases from J, with 13 bases between. The CDR3 is CASSWTYSSSYEQYF. The CDR3 DNA follows: TGTGCCAGCAGCTGGACTTACTCCAGCTCCTACGAGCAGTACTTC. Variable domain in full (rest from reference TRBV7-2 and TRBJ2-7): GAGVSQSPSNKVTEKGKDVELRCDPISGHTALYWYRQSLGQGLEFLIYFQGNSAPDKSGLPSDRFSAERTGGSVSTLTIQRTQQEDSAVYLCASSWTYSSSYEQYFGPGTRLTVT.

This clonotype was counted a few times. V and J are TRBV5-1 and TRBJ2-5; 9 positions agree with TRBD1. This CDR3 has 16 amino acids. V shed 2 bases, J shed 5 bases, and the junction held 10 bases outside the gene matches. CDR1 is SGHRS, CDR2 YFSETQ, per germline. The CDR3 loop is CASSFSDSQGAETQYF. Written as DNA, the CDR3 is TGCGCCAGCAGCTTTTCTGATTCACAGGGGGCGGAGACCCAGTACTTC.

V is TRBV6-5 and J is TRBJ1-1, with a possible D match to TRBD1 (6 bases). Trimming cost V 5 bases and J 5 bases, with 18 bases left between them. This CDR3 has 15 amino acids. Germline assignment: CDR1 MNHEY and CDR2 SVGAGI. In nucleotides, the CDR3 is TGTGCCAGCAGTGAAGGGGGGAGATCTCGGACTGAAGCTTTCTTT. Amino acids: CASSEGGRSRTEAFF.

This clonotype occurred a few times. The rearrangement links TRBV19 to TRBJ2-2, with D possibly matching TRBD1 (5 bases). Germline V CDR1 and CDR2: LNHDA, SQIVND (reference sequence). Trimming stripped 6 bases from V and 4 bases from J, with 6 bases between. This CDR3 region has 12 residues. The CDR3 is CASSRVTGELFF. The CDR3 nucleotides are TGTGCCAGTAGCAGGGTCACCGGGGAGCTGTTTTTT.

The J gene is TRBJ2-7, the V gene TRBV3-1, with D possibly TRBD2 on 7 matching bases. The CDR3 runs to 14 residues. V was pared by 2 bases and J by 3 bases, with 11 bases between. Germline V gene lookup returns CDR1 LGHDT and CDR2 YNNKEL (reference sequence). Here the CDR3 reads CASSQRGAIYEQYF. CDR3 in DNA: TGTGCCAGCAGCCAACGGGGGGCAATCTACGAGCAGTACTTC.

The chain carries TRBV7-6 and TRBJ2-5, with D unclear. V lost 1 base to trimming and J lost 5 bases, with 20 bases between them. Germline assignment: CDR1 SGHVS and CDR2 FNYEAQ. The CDR3 extends over 17 amino acids. The CDR3 nucleotides read TGTGCCAGCAGCTTAGTATTTTACCAAATCTTAAGGGAGACCCAGTACTTC. Translation: CASSLVFYQILRETQYF.

This clonotype has a count of ten or more. This chain links TRBV7-2 with TRBJ2-7; TRBD2 matches at 8 bases. The CDR3 extends over 14 amino acids. V lost 6 bases, J lost 2 bases, and 6 bases stayed unmatched. In germline, CDR1 is SGHTA, CDR2 FQGNSA. The CDR3 region has the DNA TGTGCCAGCAGTTCTAGCGGGTCTGCCTACGAGCAGTACTTC. This translates into CASSSSGSAYEQYF.

This clonotype was seen at least ten times. The rearrangement uses TRBV15 and TRBJ2-2; no clear D gene. V was pared by 1 base and J by 6 bases, with 12 bases between. The CDR3 sequence is 15 residues long. CDR1 is LNHNV and CDR2 is YYDKDF in the germline V gene (reference sequence). This CDR3 is CATSRGLVGAGELFF. CDR3 sequence (DNA): TGTGCCACCAGCAGAGGCCTTGTTGGGGCCGGGGAGCTGTTTTTT. Using reference TRBV15 and TRBJ2-2 for the parts outside the CDR3, the full variable domain is DAMVIQNPRYQVTQFGKPVTLSCSQTLNHNVMYWYQQKSSQAPKLLFHYYDKDFNNEADTPDNFQSRRPNTSFCFLDIRSPGLGDTAMYLCATSRGLVGAGELFFGEGSRLTVL.